The clone carrying this T cell receptor beta chain was recorded a few times. Its antigen is not identified. The CDR3 covers 14 residues. Germline CDR1 LGHNA, CDR2 YNFKEQ. Trimming pared 0 bases from V and 3 bases from J, leaving 9 bases between. This entry belongs to a study of blood T cells in healthy people across ages. Notes on the study in general: More naive CD4+ cells and higher diversity were found in long-lived than in aged donors. Higher naive T cell percentage went strongly together with higher TCR beta diversity.

It was with a sample-barcoded 5' primer and a J-beta primer mix that a second PCR of roughly 7 to 12 cycles was run. Every sample returned 2.5 million or more CDR3-containing paired-end reads. TCRdb itself ran the 5' RACE reads through MiXCR, one entry per CDR3 protein. The sample has 1.5 million to 2 million distinct CDR3 sequences, 28% seen once. Sequencing was done on a sample of blood. This sequence joins TRBV4-2 and TRBJ2-7, with D perhaps TRBD2 (6 bases). The receptor was derived from a woman in her 30s in good health. The CDR3 spells CASSQEGGYYEQYF. In DNA, the CDR3 is TGTGCCAGCAGCCAAGAGGGGGGATACTACGAGCAGTACTTC.